The clone carrying this T cell receptor beta chain has only a few counts. The CDR3 is 14 amino acids. In germline, CDR1 is MNHEY, CDR2 SVGAGI. V was clipped by 4 bases and J by 1 base; unmatched bases: 3. TCRdb reprocessed the reads via MiXCR and lists one record per CDR3 protein. The sample yields 450,000 to 600,000 distinct CDR3 sequences, around 11% seen once. The source of the sample is a study of T cell repertoires in cytomegalovirus infection. The chain couples TRBV6-5 to TRBJ1-1, with 7 bases aligning to TRBD1. Sequenced input: PBMCs. The TCR was taken from a human donor in good health (CMV status not recorded). Some clones in this sample may be carry-over from other donors' samples. The CDR3 here is CASSSNRGNTEAFF. For the CDR3, the DNA is TGTGCCAGCAGTTCCAACAGGGGGAACACTGAAGCTTTCTTT.